Sequencing of this TCR beta chain was carried out in a study of cytomegalovirus exposure and HLA in healthy donors. Findings and limits, study-wide: The authors listed 150 or so TCR beta chains as cytomegalovirus-associated. According to reports, the classifier identified cytomegalovirus status with high specificity and sensitivity. Later work found that TCR association rates differed between HLA loci; DRB1 had the most and HLA-C the fewest.

Every donor was a healthy person donating bone marrow. It was with 60 Vbeta and 13 Jbeta primers that the PCR ran. The assay was immunoSEQ multiplex PCR, and TCRdb's table has in-frame clones only and misses some. The data contain just over 150,000 clones, roughly 84% of them singletons. About this clone: Its antigen is undetermined.

This clonotype was sampled from a man aged 50 or older in good health and CMV-seropositive. Sequencing input: PBMCs.

The CDR3: CASSESRGLASYNEQFF. CDR3 in DNA: TGTGCCAGCAGTGAATCAAGAGGTCTGGCCTCCTACAATGAGCAGTTCTTC. The J gene is TRBJ2-1, the V gene TRBV25-1; D is uncertain. The CDR3 sequence is 17 residues long. V lost 1 base, J lost 0 bases, and 13 bases lay in between. The germline V gene has CDR1 MGHDK and CDR2 SYGVNS.